Detailed here is one TCR beta chain. This sample is drawn from a study of blood T cell repertoires in COVID-19. Study at large: From the United States, Italy and Spain came samples of acute and convalescent COVID-19. Sources were T cells, B-cell-depleted T cells, or PBMCs; the material itself was cDNA or gDNA.

TCRdb's copy holds only in-frame clones and misses some; the assay was immunoSEQ multiplex PCR. Counted here are about 170,000 clones, 70% to 90% occurring once; the ten biggest clones make up 5.5% to 8.5%. The CDR3 is made up of 13 amino acids. Germline V gene data show CDR1 as SGHRS and CDR2 as YFSETQ. Trimming left V 0 bases short and J 7 bases short, with 10 bases between. The V and J genes are TRBV5-1 and TRBJ1-1; no clear D. The sample was peripheral blood. This clonotype was sampled from a woman older than 75 in a cohort sampled during active or convalescent COVID-19. For the CDR3, the DNA is TGCGCCAGCAGCTTGGGGGCAGTCTATGAAGCTTTCTTT. The encoded protein is CASSLGAVYEAFF.